This T cell receptor beta chain was obtained from a study of cytomegalovirus exposure and HLA in healthy donors. The primer mix had 60 Vbeta and 13 Jbeta primers. Generated by immunoSEQ multiplex PCR, the TCRdb table keeps only in-frame clones and is missing some. The table shows about 190,000 clones, with roughly 79% occurring only once. This CDR3 contains 16 residues. The V gene's germline CDR1 is SSHAT and CDR2 FNYEAQ (reference sequence). Unmatched junction bases numbered 7, after V lost 3 bases and J lost 5 bases. This chain joins TRBV7-7 and TRBJ2-1; 10 bases are shared with TRBD1. Sequencing input: PBMCs. The source of this sequence is a woman aged 18-29 years in good health and CMV-seronegative. The CDR3 DNA is TGTGCCAGCAGCTTTGGGACTGGGACAGGGGACAATGAGCAGTTCTTC. This gives the protein CASSFGTGTGDNEQFF.